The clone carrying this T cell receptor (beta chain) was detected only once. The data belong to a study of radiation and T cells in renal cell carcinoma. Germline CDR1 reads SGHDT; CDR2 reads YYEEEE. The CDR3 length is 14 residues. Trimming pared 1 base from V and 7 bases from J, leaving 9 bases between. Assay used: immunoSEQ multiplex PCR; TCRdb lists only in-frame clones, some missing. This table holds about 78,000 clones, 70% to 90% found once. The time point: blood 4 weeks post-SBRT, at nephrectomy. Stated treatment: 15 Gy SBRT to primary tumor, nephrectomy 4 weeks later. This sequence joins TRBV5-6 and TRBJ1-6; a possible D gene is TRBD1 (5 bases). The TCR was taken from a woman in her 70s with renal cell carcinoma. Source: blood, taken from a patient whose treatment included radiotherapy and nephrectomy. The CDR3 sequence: CASSLFRANSPLHF. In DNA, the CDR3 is TGTGCCAGCAGCTTGTTCAGGGCGAATTCACCCCTCCACTTT.